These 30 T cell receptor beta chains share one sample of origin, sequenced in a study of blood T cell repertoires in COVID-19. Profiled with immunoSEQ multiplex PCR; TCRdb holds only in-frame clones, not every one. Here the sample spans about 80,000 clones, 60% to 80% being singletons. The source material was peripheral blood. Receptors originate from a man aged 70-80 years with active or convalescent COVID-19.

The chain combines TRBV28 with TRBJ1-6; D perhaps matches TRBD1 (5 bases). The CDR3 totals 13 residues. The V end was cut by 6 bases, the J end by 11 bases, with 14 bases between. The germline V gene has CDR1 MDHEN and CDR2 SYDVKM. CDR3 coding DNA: TGTGCCAGCAGGGGGCGAAGGTTAACACCCCTCCACTTT. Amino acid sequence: CASRGRRLTPLHF.

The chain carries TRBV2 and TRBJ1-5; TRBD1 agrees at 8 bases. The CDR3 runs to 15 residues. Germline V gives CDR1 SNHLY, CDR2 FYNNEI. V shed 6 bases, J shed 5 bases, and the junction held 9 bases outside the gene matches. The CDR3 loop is CASRPVGQVYQPQHF. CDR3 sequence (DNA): TGTGCCAGCAGACCCGTGGGACAGGTATATCAGCCCCAGCATTTT.

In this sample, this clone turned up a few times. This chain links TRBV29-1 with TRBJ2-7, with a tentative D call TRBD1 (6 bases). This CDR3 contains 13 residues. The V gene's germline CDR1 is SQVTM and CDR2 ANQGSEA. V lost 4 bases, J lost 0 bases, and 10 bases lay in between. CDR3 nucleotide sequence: TGCAGCGTTGGGACAGCGAGCTCCTACGAGCAGTACTTC. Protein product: CSVGTASSYEQYF.

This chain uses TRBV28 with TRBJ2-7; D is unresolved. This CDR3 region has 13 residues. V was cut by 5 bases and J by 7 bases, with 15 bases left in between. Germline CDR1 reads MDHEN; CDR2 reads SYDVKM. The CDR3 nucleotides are TGTGCCAGCAGTCCCCGGCTGGTCGGGGAGCAGTACTTC. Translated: CASSPRLVGEQYF. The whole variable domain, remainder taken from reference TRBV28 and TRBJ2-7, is DVKVTQSSRYLVKRTGEKVFLECVQDMDHENMFWYRQDPGLGLRLIYFSYDVKMKEKGDIPEGYSVSREKKERFSLILESASTNQTSMYLCASSPRLVGEQYFGPGTRLTVT.

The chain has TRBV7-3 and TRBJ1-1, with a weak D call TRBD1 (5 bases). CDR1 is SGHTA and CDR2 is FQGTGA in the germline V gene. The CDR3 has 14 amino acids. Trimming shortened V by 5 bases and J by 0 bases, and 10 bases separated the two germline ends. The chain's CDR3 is CASSVGVMNTEAFF. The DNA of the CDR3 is TGTGCCAGCAGCGTAGGGGTGATGAACACTGAAGCTTTCTTT.

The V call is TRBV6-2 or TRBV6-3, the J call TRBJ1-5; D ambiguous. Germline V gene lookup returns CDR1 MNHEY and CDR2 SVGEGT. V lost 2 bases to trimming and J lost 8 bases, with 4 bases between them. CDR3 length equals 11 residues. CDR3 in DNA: TGTGCCAGCAGTTACCCGGAGCCCCAGCATTTT. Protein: CASSYPEPQHF.

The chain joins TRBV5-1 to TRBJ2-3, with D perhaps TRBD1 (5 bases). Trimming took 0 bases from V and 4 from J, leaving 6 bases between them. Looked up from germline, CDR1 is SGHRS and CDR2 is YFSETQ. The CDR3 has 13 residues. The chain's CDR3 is CASSLGRADTQYF. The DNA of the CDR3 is TGCGCCAGCAGCTTGGGCAGGGCAGATACGCAGTATTTT.

CDR3 protein: CAWTEAGGWDYGYTF. The CDR3 nucleotides are TGTGCCTGGACCGAGGCAGGGGGCTGGGACTATGGCTACACCTTC. The rearrangement links TRBV30 to TRBJ1-2, with 8 bases matching TRBD1. CDR1 GTSNPN and CDR2 SVGIG come from the germline V gene (reference sequence). CDR3 size: 15 residues. Unmatched junction bases numbered 10, after V lost 4 bases and J lost 3 bases.

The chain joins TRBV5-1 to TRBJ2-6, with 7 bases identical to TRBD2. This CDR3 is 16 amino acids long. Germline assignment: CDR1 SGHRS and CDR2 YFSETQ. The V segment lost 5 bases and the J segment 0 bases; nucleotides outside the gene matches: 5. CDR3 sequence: CASSPSGVSGANVLTF. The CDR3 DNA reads TGCGCCAGCAGTCCCAGCGGGGTCTCTGGGGCCAACGTCCTGACTTTC.

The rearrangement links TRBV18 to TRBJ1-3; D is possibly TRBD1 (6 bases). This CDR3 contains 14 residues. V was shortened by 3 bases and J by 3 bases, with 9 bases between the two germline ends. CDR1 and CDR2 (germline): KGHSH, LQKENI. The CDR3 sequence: CASSPGTFGNTIYF. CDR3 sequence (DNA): TGTGCCAGCTCACCTGGGACATTTGGAAACACCATATATTTT.

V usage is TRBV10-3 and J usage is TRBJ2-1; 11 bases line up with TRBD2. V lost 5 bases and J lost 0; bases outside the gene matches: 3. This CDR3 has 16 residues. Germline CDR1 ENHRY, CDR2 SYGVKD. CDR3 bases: TGTGCCATCAGTCCTAGCGGGGGGAGCTCCTACAATGAGCAGTTCTTC. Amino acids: CAISPSGGSSYNEQFF.

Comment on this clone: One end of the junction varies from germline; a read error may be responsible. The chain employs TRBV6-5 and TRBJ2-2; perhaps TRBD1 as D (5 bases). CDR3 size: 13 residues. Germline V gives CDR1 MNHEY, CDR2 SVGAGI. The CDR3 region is CAPPDSGIGELFF. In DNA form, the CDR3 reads TGCGCCCCGCCAGATTCAGGGATCGGGGAGCTGTTTTTT.

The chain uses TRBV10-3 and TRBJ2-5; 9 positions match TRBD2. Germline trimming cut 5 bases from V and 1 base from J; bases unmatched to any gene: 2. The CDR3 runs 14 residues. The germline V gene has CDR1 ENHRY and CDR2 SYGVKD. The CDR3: CAISKAGGQETQYF. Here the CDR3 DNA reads TGTGCCATCAGTAAAGCGGGGGGCCAAGAGACCCAGTACTTC.

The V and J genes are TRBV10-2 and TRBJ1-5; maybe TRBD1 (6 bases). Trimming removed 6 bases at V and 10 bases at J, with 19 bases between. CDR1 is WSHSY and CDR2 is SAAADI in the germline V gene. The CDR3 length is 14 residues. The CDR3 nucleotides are TGCGCCAGCAGCCCCACAGGGAAGGGGGTACCCCAGCATTTT. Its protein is CASSPTGKGVPQHF.

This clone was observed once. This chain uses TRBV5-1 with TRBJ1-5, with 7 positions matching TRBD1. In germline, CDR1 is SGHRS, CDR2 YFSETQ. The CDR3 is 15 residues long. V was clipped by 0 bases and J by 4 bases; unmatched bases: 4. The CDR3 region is CASSLGETGNQPQHF. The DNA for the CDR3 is TGCGCCAGCAGCTTGGGGGAGACAGGGAATCAGCCCCAGCATTTT.

The CDR3 here is CASSFGGRGGTRETQYF. CDR3 coding DNA: TGTGCCAGCAGCTTTGGGGGGCGCGGGGGGACCCGAGAGACCCAGTACTTC. The rearrangement joins TRBV5-5 to TRBJ2-5; 8 positions match TRBD2. The ends lost 2 bases at V and 4 bases at J; junction bases unmatched: 13. Per the germline V gene, CDR1 is SGHKS and CDR2 is YYEKEE (reference sequence). The CDR3 sequence is 17 residues long.

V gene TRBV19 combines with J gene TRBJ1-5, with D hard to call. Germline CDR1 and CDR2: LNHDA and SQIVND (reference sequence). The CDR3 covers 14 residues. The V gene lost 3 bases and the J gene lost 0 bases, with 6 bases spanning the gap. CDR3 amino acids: CASSIRFSNQPQHF. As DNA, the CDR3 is TGTGCCAGTAGTATTCGGTTTAGCAATCAGCCCCAGCATTTT.

The CDR3 DNA is TGTGCCAGCACATACTGGGAGGGCACTGAAGCTTTCTTT. Its protein product is CASTYWEGTEAFF. The gene calls are TRBV2 and TRBJ1-1, with D hard to call. V lost 7 bases, J lost 4 bases, and 13 bases lay in between. The CDR3 length is 13 residues. Germline CDR1 SNHLY, CDR2 FYNNEI.

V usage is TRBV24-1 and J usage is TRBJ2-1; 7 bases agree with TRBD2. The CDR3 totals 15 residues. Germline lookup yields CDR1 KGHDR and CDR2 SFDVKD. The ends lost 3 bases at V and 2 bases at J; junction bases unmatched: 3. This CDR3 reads CATSDIRGAYNEQFF. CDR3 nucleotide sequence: TGTGCCACCAGTGATATCCGGGGGGCCTACAATGAGCAGTTCTTC.

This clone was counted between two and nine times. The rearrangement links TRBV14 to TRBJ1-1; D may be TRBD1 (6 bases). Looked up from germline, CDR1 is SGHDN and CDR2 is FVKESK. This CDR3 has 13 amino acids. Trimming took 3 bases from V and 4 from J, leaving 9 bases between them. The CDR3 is CASSQGQRTEAFF. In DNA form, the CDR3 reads TGTGCCAGCAGCCAGGGACAACGCACTGAAGCTTTCTTT.

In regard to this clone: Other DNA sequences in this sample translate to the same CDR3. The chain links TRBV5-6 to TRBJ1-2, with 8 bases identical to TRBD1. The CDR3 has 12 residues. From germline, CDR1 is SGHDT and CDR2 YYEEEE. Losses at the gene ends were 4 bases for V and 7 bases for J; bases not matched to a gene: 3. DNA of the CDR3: TGTGCCAGCAGCCTCGACAGGGGTGGCTACACCTTC. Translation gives CASSLDRGGYTF.

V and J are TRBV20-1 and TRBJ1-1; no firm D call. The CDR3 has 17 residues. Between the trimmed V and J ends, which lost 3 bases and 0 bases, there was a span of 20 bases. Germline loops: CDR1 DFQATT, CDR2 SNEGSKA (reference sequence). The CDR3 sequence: CSASEEVYINLNTEAFF. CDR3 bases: TGCAGTGCTAGTGAGGAGGTTTACATAAACTTGAACACTGAAGCTTTCTTT.

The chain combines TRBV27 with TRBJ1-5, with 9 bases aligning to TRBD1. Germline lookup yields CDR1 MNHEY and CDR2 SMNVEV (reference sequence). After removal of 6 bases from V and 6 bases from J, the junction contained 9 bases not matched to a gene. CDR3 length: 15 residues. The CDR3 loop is CASSMATGGSQPQHF. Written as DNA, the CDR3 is TGTGCCAGCAGCATGGCGACAGGGGGAAGTCAGCCCCAGCATTTT.

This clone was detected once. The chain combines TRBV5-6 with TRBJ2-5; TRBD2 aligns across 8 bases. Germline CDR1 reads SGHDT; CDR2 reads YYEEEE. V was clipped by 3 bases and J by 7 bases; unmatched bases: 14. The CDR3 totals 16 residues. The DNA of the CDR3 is TGTGCCAGCAGCTCCCCCTGGCGCGGGGGGACTGTGACCCAGTACTTC. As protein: CASSSPWRGGTVTQYF. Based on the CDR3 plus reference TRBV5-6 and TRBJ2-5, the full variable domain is DAGVTQSPTHLIKTRGQQVTLRCSPKSGHDTVSWYQQALGQGPQFIFQYYEEEERQRGNFPDRFSGHQFPNYSSELNVNALLLGDSALYLCASSSPWRGGTVTQYFGPGTRLLVL.

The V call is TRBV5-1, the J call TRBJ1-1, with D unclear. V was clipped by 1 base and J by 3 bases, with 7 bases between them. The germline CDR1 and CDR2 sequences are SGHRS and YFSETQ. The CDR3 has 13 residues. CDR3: CASSLLGDTEAFF. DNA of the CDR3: TGCGCCAGCAGCTTGCTCGGAGACACTGAAGCTTTCTTT.

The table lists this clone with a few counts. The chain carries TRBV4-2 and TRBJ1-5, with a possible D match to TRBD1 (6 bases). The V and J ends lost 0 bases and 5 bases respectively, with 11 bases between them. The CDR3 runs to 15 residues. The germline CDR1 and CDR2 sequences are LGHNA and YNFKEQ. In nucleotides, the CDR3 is TGTGCCAGCAGCCAAGAACAGGGAATTTATCAGCCCCAGCATTTT. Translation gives CASSQEQGIYQPQHF.

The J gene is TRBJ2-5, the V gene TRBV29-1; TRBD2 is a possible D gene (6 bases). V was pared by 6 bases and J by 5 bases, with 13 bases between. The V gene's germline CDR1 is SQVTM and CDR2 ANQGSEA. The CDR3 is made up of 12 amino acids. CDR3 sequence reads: CSVAASGETQYF. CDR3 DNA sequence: TGCAGCGTCGCTGCGAGCGGGGAGACCCAGTACTTC.

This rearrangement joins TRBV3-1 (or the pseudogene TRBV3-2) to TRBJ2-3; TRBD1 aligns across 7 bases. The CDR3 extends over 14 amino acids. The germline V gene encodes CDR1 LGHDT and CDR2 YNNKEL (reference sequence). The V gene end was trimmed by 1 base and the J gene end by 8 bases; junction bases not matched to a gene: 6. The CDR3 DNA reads TGTGCCAGCAGCCAAGGAGGGGGCGACGGTACGCAGTATTTT. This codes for CASSQGGGDGTQYF.

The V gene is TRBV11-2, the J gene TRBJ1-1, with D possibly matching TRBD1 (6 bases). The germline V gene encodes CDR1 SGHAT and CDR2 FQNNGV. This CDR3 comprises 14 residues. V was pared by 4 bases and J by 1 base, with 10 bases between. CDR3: CASSYGQQNTEAFF. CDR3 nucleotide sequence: TGTGCCAGCAGCTATGGACAGCAGAACACTGAAGCTTTCTTT.

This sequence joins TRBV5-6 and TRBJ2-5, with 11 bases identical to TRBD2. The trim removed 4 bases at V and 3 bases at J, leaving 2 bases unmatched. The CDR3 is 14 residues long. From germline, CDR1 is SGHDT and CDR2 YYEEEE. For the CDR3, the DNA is TGTGCCAGCAGCCGGGGACTAGCGGAAGAGACCCAGTACTTC. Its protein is CASSRGLAEETQYF.